Listed below are T cell receptor beta chains from one sample, sequenced in a study of T cells after yellow fever vaccination. TCRdb ran MiXCR on the 5' RACE reads and lists one entry per CDR3 protein. This table has roughly 250,000 distinct CDR3 sequences, 13% appearing once. The material was CD4+ T cells sorted from PBMCs, obtained 45 days after the yellow fever booster vaccination. The source is a man younger than 40 who received the YFV17D yellow fever vaccine. The CDR3 runs from the conserved cysteine through the conserved F or W. The order of the fields is clone size, D gene, J gene, V gene, CDR3 DNA, CDR3 protein. The D gene is left open where the match is weak. Clone size is given for some rows only: seen once, a few or many times, or a class if the clone is expanded.

. . TRBJ2-1 TRBV4-3 TGCGCCAGCAGCCTCCGACGAGGTTTATACAATGAGCAGTTCTTC CASSLRRGLYNEQFF
. . TRBJ2-4 TRBV7-2 TGTGCCAGCAGCCAGACCGGGACCGAAAACATTCAGTACTTC CASSQTGTENIQYF
many TRBD2 TRBJ2-7 TRBV3-1 TGTGCCAGCAAGGACGGGAGGACCATTGGGGAGCAGTACTTC CASKDGRTIGEQYF
. . TRBJ2-2 TRBV18 TGTGCCAGCTCACCGTGGGTGGTGTCGAACACCGGGGAGCTGTTTTTT CASSPWVVSNTGELFF
many . TRBJ2-3 TRBV7-3 TGTGCCAGTTCCACCGGAACTTTCCGGGATACGCAGTATTTT CASSTGTFRDTQYF
. TRBD2 TRBJ2-3 TRBV7-2 TGTGCCAGCAGCTTAATGGGGGGGGGAACAGATACGCAGTATTTT CASSLMGGGTDTQYF
. TRBD2 TRBJ2-1 TRBV28 TGTGCCAGCAGTCTCTTTCCTAGCGCAACGGGAGGGTTCTTC CASSLFPSATGGFF
. . TRBJ1-1 TRBV4-2 TGTGCCAGCAGCCTAGCGGGGACGAACACTGAAGCTTTCTTT CASSLAGTNTEAFF
. . TRBJ2-1 TRBV30 TGTGCCTGGGCTGCCGGGACCTACAATGAGCAGTTCTTC CAWAAGTYNEQFF
few . TRBJ1-4 TRBV4-3 TGCGCCAGCAGCCAACCTGACCGGGCCTCTAGCGAAAAACTGTTTTTT CASSQPDRASSEKLFF
. . TRBJ2-1 TRBV20-1 TGCAGTGCCACGTCATCCCAAGCATCCAATGAGCAGTTCTTC CSATSSQASNEQFF
. TRBD1 TRBJ1-1 TRBV7-2 TGTGCCAGCAGCATACTGACAGGGATGGTAGAAGAAGCTTTCTTT CASSILTGMVEEAFF
few TRBD1 TRBJ2-1 TRBV4-3 TGCGCCAGCAGCCAAGTCTCAGGGGGTGAGCAGTTCTTC CASSQVSGGEQFF
. . TRBJ2-2 TRBV7-2 TGTGCCAGCAGCAAACCTGAGGGTTCCGGGGAGCTGTTTTTT CASSKPEGSGELFF
. TRBD1 TRBJ2-7 TRBV6-5 TGTGCCAGCAGTTACTTACTTCTCCGGGACAGGGGCCCACTCGAGCAGTACTTC CASSYLLLRDRGPLEQYF
. . TRBJ1-5 TRBV11-2 TGTGCCAGCAGACACAGGAGTAATAGCAATCAGCCCCAGCATTTT CASRHRSNSNQPQHF
. . TRBJ1-2 TRBV24-1 TGTGCCACCAGTGATTTCTTGGGGTATGGCTACACCTTC CATSDFLGYGYTF
few TRBD1 TRBJ1-6 TRBV18 TGTGCCAGCTCAATGACAGGGGATTCACCCCTCCACTTT CASSMTGDSPLHF
few . TRBJ1-6 TRBV4-3 TGCGCCAGCAGCCCAACGGCAGGGATCTACTCACCCCTCCACTTT CASSPTAGIYSPLHF
. . TRBJ2-7 TRBV28 TGTGCCGTGGCGAGTTCCTACGAGCAGTACTTC CAVASSYEQYF
. . TRBJ2-3 TRBV12-3/TRBV12-4 TGTGCCAGCAGCCGAGGCGGAGTTACGCAGTATTTT CASSRGGVTQYF
few . TRBJ2-1 TRBV10-1 TGCGCCAGCAGTGAGTCGGTGTTTAGGCCGTACAATGAGCAGTTCTTC CASSESVFRPYNEQFF
. . TRBJ2-3 TRBV20-1 TGCAGTGCTCAGTCTGCTAGCACAGATACGCAGTATTTT CSAQSASTDTQYF
few TRBD1 TRBJ2-7 TRBV5-1 TGCGCCAGCACCGAACAGGGGGCGGTTGCTTCAGAGCAGTACTTC CASTEQGAVASEQYF
few TRBD1 TRBJ2-3 TRBV7-9 TGTGCCAGCAGTAGGGCAGGGGGTGTTGATACGCAGTATTTT CASSRAGGVDTQYF
many . TRBJ1-5 TRBV27 TGTGCCAGCAGTTTAGGGGTTCATCAGCCCCAGCATTTT CASSLGVHQPQHF
. TRBD2 TRBJ2-7 TRBV5-5 TGTGCCAGCAGCTCTACTAGCGGGCGCTCCTACGAGCAGTACTTC CASSSTSGRSYEQYF
few . TRBJ1-5 TRBV6-5 TGTGCCAGCAGTTACTCGGAATTTCAGCCCCAGCATTTT CASSYSEFQPQHF
few TRBD2 TRBJ2-4 TRBV7-2 TGTGCCAGCAGCCTTAGCGGGCCCCCGGACTTC CASSLSGPPDF
. . TRBJ2-1 TRBV4-3 TGCGCCAGCAGCCAAGCGGTGAGAGGCCGGGACAATGAGCAGTTCTTC CASSQAVRGRDNEQFF
few . TRBJ2-7 TRBV7-9 TGTGCCAGCAGCACCCGAGGGGCCCACGAGCAGTACTTC CASSTRGAHEQYF
few . TRBJ2-3 TRBV20-1 TGCAGTGCTAGGGGGACTGAAGTTCAGTATTTT CSARGTEVQYF